Listed here are 7 T cell receptor beta chains from one sample, sequenced in a study of blood T cell repertoires in COVID-19. Generated by immunoSEQ multiplex PCR, the TCRdb table keeps only in-frame clones and is missing some. The sample holds approximately 160,000 clones, around nine tenths seen once. Sequenced material: peripheral blood. Receptors originate from a man in his 60s with active or convalescent COVID-19.

The chain couples TRBV12-3 or TRBV12-4 to TRBJ1-1; unclear D gene. V lost 4 bases, J lost 11 bases, and 14 bases lay in between. The CDR3 is made up of 12 amino acids. DNA of the CDR3: TGTGCCAGCAGTTCCCCGATAACTAGGGCTTTCTTT. It codes for CASSSPITRAFF.

This clone was seen only once. V gene TRBV18 combines with J gene TRBJ2-7; a possible D gene is TRBD1 (6 bases). V lost 2 bases and J 0 bases, leaving 8 bases between the germline ends. CDR3 length equals 14 residues. Germline CDR1 is KGHSH and CDR2 is LQKENI. The CDR3 DNA reads TGTGCCAGCTCACCAAACAGGGACTCCTACGAGCAGTACTTC. Residues: CASSPNRDSYEQYF.

This clone was seen only once. The chain links TRBV5-1 to TRBJ2-7, with TRBD1 as a possible D gene (5 bases). The CDR3 contains 15 residues. Looked up from germline, CDR1 is SGHRS and CDR2 is YFSETQ. V was cut by 4 bases and J by 5 bases, with 19 bases left in between. The CDR3 nucleotides read TGCGCCAGCAGCGTGAACAGGATTGGGTCCGACGAGCAGTACTTC. Amino acids: CASSVNRIGSDEQYF.

This clone was seen a single time. The chain is built from TRBV5-8 and TRBJ1-5; D perhaps matches TRBD1 (6 bases). Germline V lookup: CDR1 SGHTS, CDR2 YDEGEE. Trimming stripped 4 bases from V and 3 bases from J, with 14 bases between. The CDR3 covers 15 residues. CDR3: CASSRTDSLNQPQHF. The CDR3 nucleotides read TGTGCCAGCAGCCGTACGGACAGCCTCAATCAGCCCCAGCATTTT.

The chain uses TRBV5-4 and TRBJ1-6; maybe TRBD1 (6 bases). The germline V gene has CDR1 SGHNT and CDR2 YYREEE (reference sequence). CDR3 size: 15 residues. V lost 4 bases and J lost 4, with 12 bases in between. The CDR3, as DNA: TGTGCCAGCAGCCCCGGACAGTTTTATAATTCACCCCTCCACTTT. Amino acids: CASSPGQFYNSPLHF. Supplemented by reference TRBV5-4 and TRBJ1-6, the full variable domain reads ETGVTQSPTHLIKTRGQQVTLRCSSQSGHNTVSWYQQALGQGPQFIFQYYREEENGRGNFPPRFSGLQFPNYSSELNVNALELDDSALYLCASSPGQFYNSPLHFGNGTRLTVT.

V and J are TRBV7-6 and TRBJ2-3; 11 nucleotides line up with TRBD2. The germline CDR1 and CDR2 sequences are SGHVS and FNYEAQ. The ends lost 5 bases at V and 3 bases at J; junction bases unmatched: 13. The CDR3 has 18 residues. Here the CDR3 DNA reads TGTGCCAGCAGCCCCCGACTAGCGGGGATAATAGAAACAGATACGCAGTATTTT. It is translated as CASSPRLAGIIETDTQYF.

This rearrangement joins TRBV3-1 (or the pseudogene TRBV3-2) to TRBJ2-5, with TRBD2 matching 10 bases. The CDR3 consists of 15 residues. The germline gives CDR1 LGHDT, CDR2 YNNKEL (reference sequence). V gave up 0 bases and J gave up 5 bases; unmatched junction bases: 3. The CDR3 coding sequence is TGTGCCAGCAGCCAAGAAGCGGGGGGGACGGAGACCCAGTACTTC. Protein product: CASSQEAGGTETQYF.